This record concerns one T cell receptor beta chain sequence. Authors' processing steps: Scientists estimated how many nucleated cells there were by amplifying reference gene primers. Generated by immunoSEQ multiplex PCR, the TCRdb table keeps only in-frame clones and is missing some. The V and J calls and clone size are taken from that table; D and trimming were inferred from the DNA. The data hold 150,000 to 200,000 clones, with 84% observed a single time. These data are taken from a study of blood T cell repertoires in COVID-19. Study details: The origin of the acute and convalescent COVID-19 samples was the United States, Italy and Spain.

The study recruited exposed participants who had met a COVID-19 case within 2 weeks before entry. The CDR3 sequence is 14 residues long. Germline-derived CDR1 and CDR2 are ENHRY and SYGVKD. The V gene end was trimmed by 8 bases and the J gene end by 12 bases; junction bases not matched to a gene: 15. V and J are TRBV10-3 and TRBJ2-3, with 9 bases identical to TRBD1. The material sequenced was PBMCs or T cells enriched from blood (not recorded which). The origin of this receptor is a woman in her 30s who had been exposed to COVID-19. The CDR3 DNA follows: TGTGCCATCCGCCGGGACAGGGATGTCCTAGTCCAGTATTTT. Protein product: CAIRRDRDVLVQYF.